This TCR beta chain is from a study of T cell responses to AZD1222 COVID-19 vaccine. Regarding the study as a whole: Dominant at 160-218 and 743-854, vaccine-associated CD4 TCRs also spanned spike. Within unmutated variant regions lay the reported targets of nearly half of spike-specific TCRs. Possibly, clonal diversity was underestimated; donors were largely white British and included more females.

Only a few counts were recorded for this clone. Its antigen is still unknown. Assay: immunoSEQ multiplex PCR; the TCRdb copy retains only in-frame clones and omits some. The repertoire holds approximately 180,000 clones, with 85% to 95% as singletons. V was pared by 2 bases and J by 4 bases, with 6 bases between. CDR3 length equals 13 residues. Germline V gene lookup returns CDR1 SGHKS and CDR2 YYEKEE (reference sequence). The sequence came from an adult who received the MenACWY meningococcal vaccine as a control. This chain joins TRBV5-5 and TRBJ2-2; D call uncertain. Sequenced material: peripheral blood, taken 28 days after the second dose of the MenACWY control vaccine. The CDR3 sequence is CASSFVFTGELFF. The CDR3 nucleotides read TGTGCCAGCAGCTTTGTTTTCACCGGGGAGCTGTTTTTT. The complete variable domain, with remaining parts taken from reference TRBV5-5 and TRBJ2-2, reads DAGVTQSPTHLIKTRGQQVTLRCSPISGHKSVSWYQQVLGQGPQFIFQYYEKEERGRGNFPDRFSARQFPNYSSELNVNALLLGDSALYLCASSFVFTGELFFGEGSRLTVL.